The sequence of this T cell receptor beta chain was determined in a study of monozygotic twins with inflammatory bowel disease. Points from the study as a whole: Limited power may explain why concordant and discordant twins showed no difference in repertoire similarity. None of the different T cell subtypes could be distinguished from one another.

The germline gives CDR1 MNHNS, CDR2 SASEGT. The CDR3 runs 12 residues. Worth noting for this clonotype: Its antigen is not identified.

Incorporation of UMIs carrying a 6-nucleotide sample barcode was performed by template switching. TCRalpha and TCRbeta cDNA underwent two nested PCRs of roughly 15 and 9 cycles. From its re-call of the 5' RACE reads, TCRdb lists each CDR3 protein once, without DNA. The sample data list approximately 330,000 distinct CDR3 sequences. The TCR comes from a human donor with ulcerative colitis or Crohn's disease, or a healthy co-twin of an affected twin (not recorded which). The sequenced sample consisted of blood. The V call is TRBV6-1, the J call TRBJ1-5. CDR3 sequence: CASRRAFQPQHF.